A selection of T cell receptor beta chains follows, all from one sample in a study of shared clonotypes between healthy human individuals. Sequencing was performed with immunoSEQ multiplex PCR; in TCRdb, only in-frame clones are kept and a portion is missing. The data contain about 820,000 clones, 85% to 95% of them singletons. The sample comprised naive CD8+ T cells sorted from blood. The source of these receptors is a man under 40 in good health. CDR3s include the opening cysteine and the closing phenylalanine or tryptophan. D genes are given only for firm matches. Expanded clones get a size class; other rows say once, few or many, or leave the size out.

16,TRBJ2-7,TRBD2,TRBV4-1,once,TGCGCCAGCAGCCAAGAGGGACTAGCGGGAGAGTACGAGCAGTACTTC,CASSQEGLAGEYEQYF
15,TRBJ2-3,TRBD2,TRBV28,NA,TGTGCCAGCAGTTTCACTAGCGGAGGCTCGGATACGCAGTATTTT,CASSFTSGGSDTQYF
13,TRBJ2-7,NA,TRBV10-3,NA,TGTGCCATCAGTGAGTCCGGTGGGCGGGAGCAGTACTTC,CAISESGGREQYF
15,TRBJ2-3,NA,TRBV21-1,NA,TGTGCCAGCGTACCAGGGAGGTTGGGCACAGATACGCAGTATTTT,CASVPGRLGTDTQYF
15,TRBJ2-1,TRBD2,TRBV9,NA,TGTGCCAGCAGCGTAGGAGGCGGGACTAGCGGTACGCAGTTCTTC,CASSVGGGTSGTQFF
18,TRBJ1-4,NA,TRBV19,NA,TGTGCCAGTAGTATGCTTTATTTGTTAACAGCAACTAATGAAAAACTGTTTTTT,CASSMLYLLTATNEKLFF
16,TRBJ1-5,TRBD1,TRBV27,NA,TGTGCCAGCAGTGGGGGGACAGAAAAAAGCAATCAGCCCCAGCATTTT,CASSGGTEKSNQPQHF
17,TRBJ2-2,TRBD2,TRBV15,NA,TGTGCCACCAGCAGAACTCCGGGACTAGCGGGGACCGGGGAGCTGTTTTTT,CATSRTPGLAGTGELFF
15,TRBJ1-4,NA,TRBV7-9,NA,TGTGCCAGCAGCACAAGAGCCGGGTTGAATGAAAAACTGTTTTTT,CASSTRAGLNEKLFF
17,TRBJ1-1,NA,TRBV6-1,NA,TGTGCCAGCAGTGAAGGGGTTCTAAGAATCATGAACACTGAAGCTTTCTTT,CASSEGVLRIMNTEAFF
14,TRBJ1-5,TRBD1,TRBV27,once,TGTGCCAGCAGTTTGGGACAGGACAATCAGCCCCAGCATTTT,CASSLGQDNQPQHF
14,TRBJ1-2,NA,TRBV9,NA,TGTGCCAGCAGCGTAGAGGGACCGAACTATGGCTACACCTTC,CASSVEGPNYGYTF
16,TRBJ2-7,TRBD1,TRBV6-1,once,TGTGCCAGCAGTGAAGCGCGGACAGGGAACCCCTACGAGCAGTACTTC,CASSEARTGNPYEQYF
15,TRBJ2-1,TRBD2,TRBV18,NA,TGTGCCAGCTCTACCCCTGAGCGGGAGAACAATGAGCAGTTCTTC,CASSTPERENNEQFF
16,TRBJ2-7,TRBD1,TRBV10-3,NA,TGTGCCATCAGTGAAAGTACAGGGGATTCGGCCTACGAGCAGTACTTC,CAISESTGDSAYEQYF
11,TRBJ1-2,NA,TRBV2,many,TGTGCCAGCAGAACAGGGATTGGCTACACCTTC,CASRTGIGYTF
16,TRBJ1-5,NA,TRBV4-1,NA,TGCGCCAGCAGCCAAGATGGGGGGAGCCTAAATCAGCCCCAGCATTTT,CASSQDGGSLNQPQHF
14,TRBJ2-2,NA,TRBV28,NA,TGTGCCAGTTCCCCAGCAGGGGAATCCGGGGAGCTGTTTTTT,CASSPAGESGELFF
16,TRBJ2-7,TRBD2,TRBV5-1,NA,TGCGCCAGCAGCTCCACTAGCGGGAGGGTGTCCTACGAGCAGTACTTC,CASSSTSGRVSYEQYF
15,TRBJ2-7,TRBD2,TRBV6-1,NA,TGTGCCAGCAGTGGGACTAGCGGGAGGCCCTACGAGCAGTACTTC,CASSGTSGRPYEQYF
16,TRBJ2-2,NA,TRBV10-2,NA,TGCGCCAGCAGTGAGATGAGTGGACAGCACACCGGGGAGCTGTTTTTT,CASSEMSGQHTGELFF
14,TRBJ1-1,NA,TRBV2,NA,TGTGCCAGCGGTGTTCCCAGGGTCAGTCGTGAAGCTTTCTTT,CASGVPRVSREAFF
15,TRBJ2-7,TRBD1,TRBV6-5,NA,TGTGCCAGCAGTTACAATTCGGGACAGGGAGGCGAGCAGTACTTC,CASSYNSGQGGEQYF
14,TRBJ2-5,NA,TRBV7-5,NA,TGTGCCAGAAGCTTAGAACTAGTCCGAGAGACCCAGTACTTC,CARSLELVRETQYF
14,TRBJ1-1,NA,TRBV9,NA,TGTGCCAGCAGTCCTAGGGAGCAGAACACTGAAGCTTTCTTT,CASSPREQNTEAFF
17,TRBJ2-2,TRBD2,TRBV5-4,NA,TGTGCCAGCAGCTCCCTCCTAGCGGGACTGGGCACCGGGGAGCTGTTTTTT,CASSSLLAGLGTGELFF
19,TRBJ2-3,TRBD2,TRBV13,NA,TGTGCCAGCAGCTTATTATCGTCGCGGGAGGGCCAGGTAACAGATACGCAGTATTTT,CASSLLSSREGQVTDTQYF
18,TRBJ2-1,NA,TRBV5-8,NA,TGTGCCAGCAGCTTGGAATTTGTGACAGGCGGGCAGGCAGGTGAGCAGTTCTTC,CASSLEFVTGGQAGEQFF
15,TRBJ2-7,NA,TRBV4-1,once,TGCGCCAGCAGCCAAGCACAGGGCAACTCCTACGAGCAGTACTTC,CASSQAQGNSYEQYF
14,TRBJ2-2,NA,TRBV7-9,NA,TGTGCCAGCAGCTTGGGACTGAACACCGGGGAGCTGTTTTTT,CASSLGLNTGELFF
14,TRBJ1-5,NA,TRBV2,NA,TGTGCCAGCAGTTCCGAATTGTCAAATCAGCCCCAGCATTTT,CASSSELSNQPQHF